This T cell receptor (beta chain) was retrieved from a study of CD8 T cells in Susac syndrome (dated by TCRdb to the late 2010s). A note on the overall study: Repertoire sequencing was used to test whether CD8+ T cell activation and differentiation in Susac syndrome was antigen driven. Clonality of the CD8+ T cell repertoire was compared between more than 9 healthy donors, approximately 14 Susac syndrome patients and around 16 multiple sclerosis patients. The paper as a whole reports these results and caveats: The TCR sequencing and HLA analysis was acknowledged to have included a relatively small number of individuals.

High-throughput TCR beta sequencing profiled peripheral blood CD8+ and CD4+ T cells from healthy donors, Susac syndrome patients and multiple sclerosis patients. Treatment-naive patients with stable or active relapsing-remitting disease fulfilling revised McDonald criteria were used as multiple sclerosis controls. CD8+ TEMRA cells were enriched by FACS, while bulk CD8+ and CD4+ T cells were purified by magnetic negative isolation. Blood was collected in EDTA tubes and processed within 24 hours, with PBMCs isolated through density gradient centrifugation. PBMCs intended for TCR sequencing were frozen in liquid nitrogen and were later thawed in a 37 degrees C water bath. Purity of sorted or isolated CD4+, CD8+ and CD8+ TEMRA cells was at least 90%. RNA was extracted using the RNeasy kit, and roughly 0.5 to 1 ug of the RNA was reverse transcribed with random hexamers. The immunoSEQ multiplex PCR assay, covering 54 Vbeta and 13 Jbeta segments, was used to amplify TCR beta CDR3 regions. PCR amplification bias was corrected by using a synthetic template baseline for primer optimization and computational correction. The source study handled its data this way. Reads were annotated to V, D and J genes according to IMGT and were analyzed with immunoSEQ Analyzer, with only productive sequences retained. To calculate clonality, Shannon entropy was normalized by log2 of the number of productive unique sequences and then subtracted from one. For each patient and control, public and private clones were evaluated within the 100 most prevalent clones. A clone was defined as Susac-specific if it was absent from the healthy and MS cohorts, from about 1,100 published viral clones and from other ImmuneACCESS disease sequences. Clones were called with MiXCR by TCRdb after fastp trimmed the public reads at Q25, and only in-frame beta chains were retained. Identical CDR3 proteins give one entry, which carries the most common genes and DNA. The V and J calls follow TCRdb's processing rather than the paper's. For this sample the table gives some 120,000 distinct CDR3 sequences, of which approximately 95% were detected only once. The top ten clonotypes cover roughly 0.33% of the sample.

Inclusive of the bounding cysteine and valine, the CDR3 is 16 residues long. Only the CDR3 DNA stays, 48 bases, in frame from base 1. The germline V gene yields SNHLY for CDR1 and FYNNEI for CDR2. Trimmed from V: 3 bases; trimmed from J: 3 bases; junction bases lacking a gene match: 9. Concerning this clonotype: This receptor's antigen is unknown. No base qualities exist here, and no much larger clone lies one base off it.

This TCR was sampled from a human donor with multiple sclerosis. The sequencing input was CD8+ T cells from PBMCs. In this chain, TRBV2 is recombined with TRBJ2-7, with TRBD2 matching 9 junction bases. The CDR3 has the sequence CASSDVREGPLYEQYV. At the DNA level, the sequence is TGTGCCAGCAGTGACGTGCGGGAGGGCCCCCTCTACGAGCAGTACGTC.